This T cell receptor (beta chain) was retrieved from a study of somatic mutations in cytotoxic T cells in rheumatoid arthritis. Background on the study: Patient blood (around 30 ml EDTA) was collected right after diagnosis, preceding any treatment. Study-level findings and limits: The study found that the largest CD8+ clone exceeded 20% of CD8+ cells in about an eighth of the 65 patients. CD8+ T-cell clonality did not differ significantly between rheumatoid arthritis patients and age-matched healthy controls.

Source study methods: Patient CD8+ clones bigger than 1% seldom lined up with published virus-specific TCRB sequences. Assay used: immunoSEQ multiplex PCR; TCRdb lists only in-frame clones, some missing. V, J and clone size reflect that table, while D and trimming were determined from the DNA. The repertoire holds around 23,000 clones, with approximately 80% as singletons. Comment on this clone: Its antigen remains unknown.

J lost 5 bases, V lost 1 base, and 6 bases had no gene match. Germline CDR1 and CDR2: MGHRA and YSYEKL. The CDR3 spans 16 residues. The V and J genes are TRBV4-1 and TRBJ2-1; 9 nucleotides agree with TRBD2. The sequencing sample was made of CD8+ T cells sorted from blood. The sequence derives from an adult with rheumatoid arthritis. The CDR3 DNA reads TGCGCCAGCAGCCAAGTTCCGCGGGGGGGAAACAATGAGCAGTTCTTC. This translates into CASSQVPRGGNNEQFF.